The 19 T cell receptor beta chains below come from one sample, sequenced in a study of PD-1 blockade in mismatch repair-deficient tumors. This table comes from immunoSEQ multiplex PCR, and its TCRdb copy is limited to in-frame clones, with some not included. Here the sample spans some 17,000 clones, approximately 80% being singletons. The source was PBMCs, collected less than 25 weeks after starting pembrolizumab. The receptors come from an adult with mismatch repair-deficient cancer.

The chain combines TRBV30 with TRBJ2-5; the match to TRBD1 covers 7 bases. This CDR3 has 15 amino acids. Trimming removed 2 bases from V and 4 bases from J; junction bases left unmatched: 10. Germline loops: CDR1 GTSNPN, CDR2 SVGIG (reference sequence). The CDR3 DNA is TGTGCCTGGAGTTCCCCGTGGGCAGGGGGAGAGACCCAGTACTTC. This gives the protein CAWSSPWAGGETQYF.

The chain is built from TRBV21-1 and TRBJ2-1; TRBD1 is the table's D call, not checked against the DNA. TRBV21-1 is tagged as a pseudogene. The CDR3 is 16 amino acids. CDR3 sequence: CASSNWDRSSYNEQFF. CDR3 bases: TGTGCCAGCAGCAATTGGGACAGGAGCTCCTACAATGAGCAGTTCTTC.

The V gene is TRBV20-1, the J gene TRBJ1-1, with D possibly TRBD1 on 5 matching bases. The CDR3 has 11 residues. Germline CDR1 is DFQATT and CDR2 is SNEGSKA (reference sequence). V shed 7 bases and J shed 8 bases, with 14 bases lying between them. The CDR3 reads CSVRTGGEAFF. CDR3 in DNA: TGCAGTGTAAGAACGGGGGGGGAAGCTTTCTTT.

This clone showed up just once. CDR3: CASSVGGSRNTIYF. DNA of the CDR3: TGTGCCAGCAGCGTAGGAGGGTCTCGAAACACCATATATTTT. V gene TRBV9 combines with J gene TRBJ1-3, with D hard to call. Germline CDR1 and CDR2: SGDLS and YYNGEE. V lost 0 bases and J 5 bases, leaving 9 bases between the germline ends. This CDR3 region has 14 residues.

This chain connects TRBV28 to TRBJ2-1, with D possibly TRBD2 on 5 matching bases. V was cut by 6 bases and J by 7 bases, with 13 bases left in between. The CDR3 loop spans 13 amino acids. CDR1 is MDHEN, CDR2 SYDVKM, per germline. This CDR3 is CASRLGLQNEQFF. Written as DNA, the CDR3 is TGTGCCAGCAGACTAGGGTTGCAAAATGAGCAGTTCTTC.

DNA of the CDR3: TGTGCCAGCAGAATTCCGGGACAGCCTTCTAACTATGGCTACACCTTC. This encodes CASRIPGQPSNYGYTF. The V call is TRBV7-9, the J call TRBJ1-2, with 7 bases that match TRBD1. The CDR3 is made up of 16 amino acids. Germline loops: CDR1 SEHNR, CDR2 FQNEAQ (reference sequence). With 6 bases clipped from V and 0 bases from J, the junction kept 10 bases outside the gene matches.

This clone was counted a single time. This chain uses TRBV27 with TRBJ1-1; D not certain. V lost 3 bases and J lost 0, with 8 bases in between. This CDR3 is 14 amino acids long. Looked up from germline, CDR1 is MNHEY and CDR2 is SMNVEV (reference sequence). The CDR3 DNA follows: TGTGCCAGCAGTTTTAACAACATGAACACTGAAGCTTTCTTT. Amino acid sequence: CASSFNNMNTEAFF.

Here the CDR3 reads CASSYRGPGYGYTF. The CDR3 nucleotides are TGTGCCAGCAGTTACAGGGGGCCTGGCTATGGCTACACCTTC. This sequence joins TRBV27 and TRBJ1-2, with TRBD1 matching 9 bases. This CDR3 comprises 14 residues. The V segment lost 4 bases and the J segment 4 bases; nucleotides outside the gene matches: 4. Germline values: CDR1 MNHEY, CDR2 SMNVEV (reference sequence).

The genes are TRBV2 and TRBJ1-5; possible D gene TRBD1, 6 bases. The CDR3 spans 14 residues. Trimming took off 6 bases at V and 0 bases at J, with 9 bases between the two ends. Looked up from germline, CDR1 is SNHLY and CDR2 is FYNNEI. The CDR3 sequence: CASSGQSSNQPQHF. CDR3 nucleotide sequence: TGTGCCAGCAGCGGACAGTCTAGCAATCAGCCCCAGCATTTT.

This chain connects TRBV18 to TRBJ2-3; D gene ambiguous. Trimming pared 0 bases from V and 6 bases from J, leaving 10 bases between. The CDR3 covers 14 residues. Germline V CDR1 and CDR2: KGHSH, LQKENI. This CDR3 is CASSPPSGMDTQYF. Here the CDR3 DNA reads TGTGCCAGCTCACCACCGTCAGGAATGGATACGCAGTATTTT.

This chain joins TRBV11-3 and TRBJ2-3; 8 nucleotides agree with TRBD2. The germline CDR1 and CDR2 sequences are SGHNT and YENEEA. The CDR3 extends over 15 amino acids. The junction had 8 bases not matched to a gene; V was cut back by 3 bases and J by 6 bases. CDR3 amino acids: CASSLREVFLDTQYF. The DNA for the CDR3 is TGTGCCAGCAGCTTGCGGGAGGTGTTTTTGGATACGCAGTATTTT.

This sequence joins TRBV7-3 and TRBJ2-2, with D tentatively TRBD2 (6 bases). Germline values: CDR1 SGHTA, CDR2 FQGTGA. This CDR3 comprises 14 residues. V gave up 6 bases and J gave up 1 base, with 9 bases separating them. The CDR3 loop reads CASSSGENTGELFF. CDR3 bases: TGTGCCAGCAGTTCGGGGGAGAACACCGGGGAGCTGTTTTTT. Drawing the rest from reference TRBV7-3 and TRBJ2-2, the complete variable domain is GAGVSQTPSNKVTEKGKYVELRCDPISGHTALYWYRQSLGQGPEFLIYFQGTGAADDSGLPNDRFFAVRPEGSVSTLKIQRTERGDSAVYLCASSSGENTGELFFGEGSRLTVL.

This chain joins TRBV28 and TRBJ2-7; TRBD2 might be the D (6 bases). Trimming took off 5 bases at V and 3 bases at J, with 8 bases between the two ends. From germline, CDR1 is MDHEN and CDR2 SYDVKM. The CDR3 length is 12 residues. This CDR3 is CASSPGGYEQYF. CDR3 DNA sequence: TGTGCCAGCAGTCCCGGGGGCTACGAGCAGTACTTC. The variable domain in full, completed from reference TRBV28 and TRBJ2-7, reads DVKVTQSSRYLVKRTGEKVFLECVQDMDHENMFWYRQDPGLGLRLIYFSYDVKMKEKGDIPEGYSVSREKKERFSLILESASTNQTSMYLCASSPGGYEQYFGPGTRLTVT.

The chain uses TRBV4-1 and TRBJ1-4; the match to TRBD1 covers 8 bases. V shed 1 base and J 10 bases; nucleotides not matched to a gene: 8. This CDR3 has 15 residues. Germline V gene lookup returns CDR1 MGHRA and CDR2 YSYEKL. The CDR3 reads CASSQVNRGVGKLFF. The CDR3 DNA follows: TGCGCCAGCAGCCAAGTTAACAGGGGGGTAGGAAAACTGTTTTTT.

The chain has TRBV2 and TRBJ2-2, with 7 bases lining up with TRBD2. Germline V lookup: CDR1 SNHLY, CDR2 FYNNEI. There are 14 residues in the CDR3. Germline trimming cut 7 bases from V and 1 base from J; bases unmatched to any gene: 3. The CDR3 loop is CASKGGQNTGELFF. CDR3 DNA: TGTGCCAGCAAGGGAGGGCAGAACACCGGGGAGCTGTTTTTT.

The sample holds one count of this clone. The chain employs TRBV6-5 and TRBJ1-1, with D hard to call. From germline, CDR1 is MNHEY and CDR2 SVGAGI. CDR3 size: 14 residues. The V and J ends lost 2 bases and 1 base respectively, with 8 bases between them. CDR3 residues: CASSYRFTNTEAFF. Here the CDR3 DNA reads TGTGCCAGCAGTTACCGGTTCACGAACACTGAAGCTTTCTTT.

CDR3 protein: CASSLYYEQYF. CDR3 nucleotides: TGTGCCAGCAGTCTCTACTACGAGCAGTACTTC. The chain has TRBV28 and TRBJ2-5; no reliable D call. The J call may be mistaken, given a closer DNA end match to TRBJ2-7. Germline lookup yields CDR1 MDHEN and CDR2 SYDVKM. The CDR3 has 11 residues.

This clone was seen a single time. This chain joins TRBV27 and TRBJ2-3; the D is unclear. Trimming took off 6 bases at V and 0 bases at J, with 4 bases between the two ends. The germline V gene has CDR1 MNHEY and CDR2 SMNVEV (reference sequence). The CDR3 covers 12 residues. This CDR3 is CASSLSTDTQYF. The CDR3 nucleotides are TGTGCCAGCAGCCTCAGCACAGATACGCAGTATTTT.

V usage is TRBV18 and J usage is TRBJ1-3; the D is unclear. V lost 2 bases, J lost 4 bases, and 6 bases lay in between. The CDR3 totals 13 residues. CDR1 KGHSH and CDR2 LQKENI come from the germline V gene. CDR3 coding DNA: TGTGCCAGCTCACCAGGGCCCGGAAACACCATATATTTT. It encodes CASSPGPGNTIYF.